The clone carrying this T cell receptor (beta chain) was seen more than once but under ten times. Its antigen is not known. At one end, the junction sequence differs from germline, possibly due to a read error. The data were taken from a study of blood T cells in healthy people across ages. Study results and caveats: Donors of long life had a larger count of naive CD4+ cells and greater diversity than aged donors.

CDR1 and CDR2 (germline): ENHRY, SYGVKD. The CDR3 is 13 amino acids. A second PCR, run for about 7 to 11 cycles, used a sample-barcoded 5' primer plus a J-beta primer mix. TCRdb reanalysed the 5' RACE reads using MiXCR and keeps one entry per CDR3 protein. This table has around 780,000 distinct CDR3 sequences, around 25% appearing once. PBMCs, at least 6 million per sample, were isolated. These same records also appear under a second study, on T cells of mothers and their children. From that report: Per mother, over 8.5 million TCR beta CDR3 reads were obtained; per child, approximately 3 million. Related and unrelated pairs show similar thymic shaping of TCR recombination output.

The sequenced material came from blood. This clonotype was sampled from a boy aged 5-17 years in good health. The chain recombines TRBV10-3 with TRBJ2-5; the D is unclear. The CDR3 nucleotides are TGTGCCATCAGTGAGTCGGATTTAACGGCCTTTGACTTC. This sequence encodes CAISESDLTAFDF.